This is a list of T cell receptor beta chains from one sample in a study of T cell responses to AZD1222 COVID-19 vaccine. Sequenced by immunoSEQ multiplex PCR; TCRdb stores in-frame clones only, minus some. The sample carries 100,000 to 150,000 clones, about nine tenths recorded once. Specimen: peripheral blood, collected on day 0 of AZD1222 vaccination. Receptor source: an adult in good health. CDR3s include the opening cysteine and the closing phenylalanine or tryptophan. A D gene is named only where the DNA matches it firmly. The listing skips clone size in some rows; elsewhere it reads once, few, many or a size class.

V: TRBV15
J: TRBJ1-5
size: NA
D: NA
DNA: TGTGCCACCAGCAGAGCGGGTGGGGGCAGCAATCAGCCCCAGCATTTT
CDR3: CATSRAGGGSNQPQHF

V: TRBV5-8
J: TRBJ1-5
size: NA
D: NA
DNA: TGTGCCAGCAGCTTGGAGGGTAGCAATCAGCCCCAGCATTTT
CDR3: CASSLEGSNQPQHF

V: TRBV5-5
J: TRBJ1-2
size: once
D: NA
DNA: TGTGCCAGCAGCTTGACAGCCTATTCCTATGGCTACACCTTC
CDR3: CASSLTAYSYGYTF

V: TRBV3-1/TRBV3-2
J: TRBJ1-2
size: NA
D: TRBD1
DNA: TGTGCCAGCACCCCCTATGGATCTCCAGGGGGCTATGGCTACACCTTC
CDR3: CASTPYGSPGGYGYTF

V: TRBV4-1
J: TRBJ1-5
size: NA
D: TRBD1
DNA: TGCGCCAGCAGCCAAGACCCGGGACAGGCCGTGAATCAGCCCCAGCATTTT
CDR3: CASSQDPGQAVNQPQHF

V: TRBV18
J: TRBJ1-1
size: NA
D: NA
DNA: TGTGCCAGCTCACCCGGTAGATCGAACACTGAAGCTTTCTTT
CDR3: CASSPGRSNTEAFF

V: TRBV5-8
J: TRBJ1-2
size: NA
D: NA
DNA: TGTGCCAGCAGCTGGGTCTCCGGGACAACTGTGAGGGGCTACACCTTC
CDR3: CASSWVSGTTVRGYTF

V: TRBV30
J: TRBJ1-5
size: NA
D: NA
DNA: TGTGCCTGGAGTCCCCCCGCGGGGACGGATCAGCCCCAGCATTTT
CDR3: CAWSPPAGTDQPQHF

V: TRBV5-1
J: TRBJ2-5
size: NA
D: NA
DNA: TGCGCCAGCAGCTTAGTGGCAGGGGTAGAGACCCAGTACTTC
CDR3: CASSLVAGVETQYF

V: TRBV14
J: TRBJ1-1
size: NA
D: NA
DNA: TGTGCCAGCAGCCAAGTGCGGGACCCGTCACGAGCTTTCTTT
CDR3: CASSQVRDPSRAFF

V: TRBV10-2
J: TRBJ2-7
size: NA
D: NA
DNA: TGCGCCAGCAGTGACTTCAGGAGTGGATACGAGCAGTACTTC
CDR3: CASSDFRSGYEQYF

V: TRBV9
J: TRBJ2-5
size: once
D: TRBD2
DNA: TGTGCCAGCAGCCCAGGACTAGCGGGGGCCCTAGAGACCCAGTACTTC
CDR3: CASSPGLAGALETQYF

V: TRBV19
J: TRBJ2-1
size: NA
D: TRBD1
DNA: TGTGCCAGTAGTATACGGGCGCCGGGGACAGGCGGCAATGAGCAGTTCTTC
CDR3: CASSIRAPGTGGNEQFF

V: TRBV11-1
J: TRBJ1-6
size: NA
D: TRBD1
DNA: TGTGCCAGCAGCCGACAGGGGCCGCCTAATTCACCCCTCCACTTT
CDR3: CASSRQGPPNSPLHF

V: TRBV7-9
J: TRBJ2-1
size: once
D: TRBD2
DNA: TGTGCCAGCAGCTTGAGCGGGGGAGAGCAGTTCTTC
CDR3: CASSLSGGEQFF

V: TRBV6-4
J: TRBJ1-4
size: NA
D: NA
DNA: TGTGCCAGCAGTGACACCCAGGTTGGAGAAAAACTGTTTTTT
CDR3: CASSDTQVGEKLFF

V: TRBV9
J: TRBJ1-2
size: NA
D: NA
DNA: TGTGCCAGCAGCGTAGCTACCGGGGCGGGACGAGGGGGGAGCTACACCTTC
CDR3: CASSVATGAGRGGSYTF

V: TRBV6-4
J: TRBJ1-2
size: few
D: NA
DNA: TGTGCCAGCAGTGACTCGAAGGGACGCGGCTACACCTTC
CDR3: CASSDSKGRGYTF

V: TRBV27
J: TRBJ2-7
size: NA
D: NA
DNA: TGTGCCAGCAGTCCACAAGGAGGCGAGCAGTACTTC
CDR3: CASSPQGGEQYF

V: TRBV5-8
J: TRBJ2-1
size: NA
D: TRBD1
DNA: TGTGCCAGCGGTAACAGGGGGAGCGTAAACAATGAGCAGTTCTTC
CDR3: CASGNRGSVNNEQFF

V: TRBV18
J: TRBJ2-1
size: few
D: TRBD2
DNA: TGTGCCAGCTCACCACGCACCGGGACTAGCGTCAATGAGCAGTTCTTC
CDR3: CASSPRTGTSVNEQFF

V: TRBV30
J: TRBJ1-2
size: NA
D: NA
DNA: TGTGCCTGGAGCATCCAGGGCTTCTATGGCTACACCTTC
CDR3: CAWSIQGFYGYTF

V: TRBV3-1/TRBV3-2
J: TRBJ2-5
size: NA
D: NA
DNA: TGTGCCAGCAGCCAACTACTGGGGACCCAGTACTTC
CDR3: CASSQLLGTQYF

V: TRBV7-2
J: TRBJ2-7
size: NA
D: TRBD2
DNA: TGTGCCAGCAGCTTCACTAGCGGGGGCTCCTACGAGCAGTACTTC
CDR3: CASSFTSGGSYEQYF

V: TRBV18
J: TRBJ2-1
size: NA
D: NA
DNA: TGTGCCAGCTCACCACCCGCCGCAATTACCTACAATGAGCAGTTCTTC
CDR3: CASSPPAAITYNEQFF

V: TRBV6-5
J: TRBJ2-7
size: NA
D: NA
DNA: TGTGCCAGCAGGGGGAACTCCTACGAGCAGTACTTC
CDR3: CASRGNSYEQYF

V: TRBV5-4
J: TRBJ1-2
size: NA
D: TRBD1
DNA: TGTGCCAGCAGTACTAAAGAGGGGGCCTCGTATGGCTACACCTTC
CDR3: CASSTKEGASYGYTF

V: TRBV19
J: TRBJ2-2
size: NA
D: NA
DNA: TGTGCCACATACCTACCCCGGGGGACCGGGGAGCTGTTTTTT
CDR3: CATYLPRGTGELFF

V: TRBV7-2
J: TRBJ1-2
size: NA
D: NA
DNA: TGTGCCAGCAGCTTTCTCACCGGGGGGGAACGCGGCTACACCTTC
CDR3: CASSFLTGGERGYTF

V: TRBV4-1
J: TRBJ1-1
size: once
D: NA
DNA: TGCGCCAGCAGCCAACCAGGGACCAGGGCCGAAGCTTTCTTT
CDR3: CASSQPGTRAEAFF

V: TRBV4-1
J: TRBJ1-6
size: NA
D: TRBD1
DNA: TGCGCCAGCAGCCACGGTGGACAGGGTAATTCACCCCTCCACTTT
CDR3: CASSHGGQGNSPLHF

V: TRBV3-1/TRBV3-2
J: TRBJ1-6
size: NA
D: NA
DNA: TGTGCCAGCAGCCAAATGGGGCCTAATTCACCCCTCCACTTT
CDR3: CASSQMGPNSPLHF

V: TRBV11-2
J: TRBJ1-6
size: NA
D: NA
DNA: TGTGCCAGCAGCTCAGGGCTATATAATTCACCCCTCCACTTT
CDR3: CASSSGLYNSPLHF

V: TRBV7-9
J: TRBJ1-1
size: NA
D: NA
DNA: TGTGCCAGCAGCCCACCCGGAGGCACTGAAGCTTTCTTT
CDR3: CASSPPGGTEAFF

V: TRBV2
J: TRBJ1-6
size: NA
D: NA
DNA: TGTGCCAGCAGTGAAGTTGGGGAGGGACCCCTCCACTTT
CDR3: CASSEVGEGPLHF

V: TRBV29-1
J: TRBJ1-2
size: NA
D: NA
DNA: TGCAGCGTTGTTACGCTCCGCAGGGATCGTGGCTACACCTTC
CDR3: CSVVTLRRDRGYTF

V: TRBV6-5
J: TRBJ2-1
size: once
D: NA
DNA: TGTGCCAGCAGTTACATCGGCATGATTAAGAACAATGAGCAGTTCTTC
CDR3: CASSYIGMIKNNEQFF

V: TRBV15
J: TRBJ1-1
size: NA
D: TRBD1
DNA: TGTGCCACCAGCAGAGATAGGAGAACAGGGGGCGCATATTTT
CDR3: CATSRDRRTGGAYF

V: TRBV6-1
J: TRBJ1-2
size: NA
D: NA
DNA: TGTGCCAGCAGTGATAAGGGCAGGGCTCACTATGGCTACACCTTC
CDR3: CASSDKGRAHYGYTF

V: TRBV19
J: TRBJ1-2
size: NA
D: NA
DNA: TGTGCCAGTAGTATAGATCTTCAGGGGATTAGCGGCTACACCTTC
CDR3: CASSIDLQGISGYTF

V: TRBV7-9
J: TRBJ2-3
size: NA
D: TRBD1
DNA: TGTGCCAGCACCCTGGACAGGTTAGGAGATACGCAGTATTTT
CDR3: CASTLDRLGDTQYF

V: TRBV6-5
J: TRBJ1-2
size: NA
D: TRBD1
DNA: TGTGCCAGCAGTCGCCCGACAGGGACGACTGGCTACACCTTC
CDR3: CASSRPTGTTGYTF

V: TRBV7-2
J: TRBJ1-2
size: NA
D: TRBD1
DNA: TGTGCCAGCAGCCGGACAGGGCTCGGATATGGCTACACCTTC
CDR3: CASSRTGLGYGYTF

V: TRBV18
J: TRBJ1-5
size: NA
D: NA
DNA: TGTGCCAGCTCGCAGGGGTTCAATCAGCCCCAGCATTTT
CDR3: CASSQGFNQPQHF

V: TRBV5-6
J: TRBJ1-1
size: NA
D: TRBD1
DNA: TGTGCCAGCAGCTCCAGGGGGCGATTCACTGAAGCTTTCTTT
CDR3: CASSSRGRFTEAFF

V: TRBV2
J: TRBJ2-2
size: NA
D: NA
DNA: TGTGCCAGCCGGTGGCCCTTACAGGGAAGCACCGGGGAGCTGTTTTTT
CDR3: CASRWPLQGSTGELFF

V: TRBV7-6
J: TRBJ1-1
size: NA
D: TRBD1
DNA: TGTGCCAGCAGCACAAGCAGACGGGGGGCAGGGGGGAACACTGAAGCTTTCTTT
CDR3: CASSTSRRGAGGNTEAFF

V: TRBV10-3
J: TRBJ1-1
size: NA
D: NA
DNA: TGTGCCAGTACCTTAGGGGAGAAGACTCGAGCTTTCTTT
CDR3: CASTLGEKTRAFF

V: TRBV4-2
J: TRBJ1-6
size: NA
D: TRBD1
DNA: TGTGCCAGCAGCCAAGATGCGGGACAGGGGAATTCACCCCTCCACTTT
CDR3: CASSQDAGQGNSPLHF

V: TRBV7-9
J: TRBJ1-3
size: NA
D: NA
DNA: TGTGCCAGCACCCCACCGGGGTCTGGAAACACCATATATTTT
CDR3: CASTPPGSGNTIYF

V: TRBV29-1
J: TRBJ1-3
size: once
D: NA
DNA: TGCAGCGTCGCCCCCCGATATGGAAACACCATATATTTT
CDR3: CSVAPRYGNTIYF

V: TRBV3-1/TRBV3-2
J: TRBJ2-2
size: NA
D: NA
DNA: TGTGCCAGCAGCCAGGTCAGGTTCACCGGGGAGCTGTTTTTT
CDR3: CASSQVRFTGELFF

V: TRBV5-4
J: TRBJ2-3
size: NA
D: TRBD1
DNA: TGTGCCAGCAGTAGACAGGGGATCACAGATACGCAGTATTTT
CDR3: CASSRQGITDTQYF

V: TRBV19
J: TRBJ2-7
size: NA
D: NA
DNA: TGTGCCAGCTCCCTTGAGGGCTCAAACTCCTACGAGCAGTACTTC
CDR3: CASSLEGSNSYEQYF

V: TRBV7-3
J: TRBJ1-6
size: NA
D: NA
DNA: TGTGCCAGCAGCTTAGCGCTGGGGGTTTCACCCCTCCACTTT
CDR3: CASSLALGVSPLHF